This T cell receptor beta chain comes out of a study of blood T cell repertoires in COVID-19. Original handling: Amplified reference gene primers provided the basis for estimating nucleated cell counts. This table comes from immunoSEQ multiplex PCR, and its TCRdb copy is limited to in-frame clones, with some not included. The DNA was the basis for D and trimming; V, J and clone size are from that table. The sample consists of around 200,000 clones, nearly 90% of them appearing once. The V gene's germline CDR1 is LGHNA and CDR2 YNFKEQ. Trimming took 3 bases from V and 1 from J, leaving 11 bases between them. The CDR3 loop spans 15 amino acids.

The sequencing input was peripheral blood. The genes are TRBV4-2 and TRBJ2-3; no reliable D call. The receptor's source is a woman between 18 and 29 years old who had recovered from COVID-19. The CDR3 spells CASSQEMSGTDTQYF. CDR3 in DNA: TGTGCCAGCAGCCAGGAGATGAGCGGCACAGATACGCAGTATTTT.